The present TCR beta chain was sequenced within a study of blood T cell repertoires in COVID-19. Study information: The origin of the acute and convalescent COVID-19 samples was the United States, Italy and Spain. In each case, the material was cDNA or gDNA derived from T cells, B-cell-depleted T cells, or PBMCs.

This clone was picked up one time. Authors' data handling: Estimated nucleated cell counts came from reference gene primer amplification. Profiling relied on immunoSEQ multiplex PCR, and the TCRdb table lists in-frame clones only, not all of them. V and J calls and clone size are as listed in that table; D and trimming were resolved from the DNA. The repertoire holds 150,000 to 170,000 clones, with 75% to 80% as singletons. The sequence derives from a man aged 80 or over with acute or convalescent COVID-19. Material for sequencing was peripheral blood.

CDR3 sequence: CASTPGLTDTQYF. The CDR3 bases are TGTGCCAGTACCCCGGGACTCACAGATACGCAGTATTTT. The chain links TRBV19 to TRBJ2-3; TRBD2 might be the D (6 bases). This CDR3 contains 13 residues. Germline lookup yields CDR1 LNHDA and CDR2 SQIVND (reference sequence). V lost 7 bases and J 2 bases, leaving 10 bases between the germline ends.